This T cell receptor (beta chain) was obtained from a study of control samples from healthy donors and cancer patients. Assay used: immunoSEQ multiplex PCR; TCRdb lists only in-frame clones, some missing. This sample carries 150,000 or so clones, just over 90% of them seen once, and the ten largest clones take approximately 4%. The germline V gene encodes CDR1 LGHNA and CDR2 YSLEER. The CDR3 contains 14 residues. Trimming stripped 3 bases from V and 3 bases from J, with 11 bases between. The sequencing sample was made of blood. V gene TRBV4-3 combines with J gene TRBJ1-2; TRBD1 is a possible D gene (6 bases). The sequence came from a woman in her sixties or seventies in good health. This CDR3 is CASSQRGHYYGYTF. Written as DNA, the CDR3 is TGCGCCAGCAGCCAGCGGGGGCACTACTATGGCTACACCTTC.